This T cell receptor (beta chain) is from a study of T cell responses to AZD1222 COVID-19 vaccine. Method: immunoSEQ multiplex PCR; TCRdb's copy keeps in-frame clones and lacks some. This repertoire shows fewer than 150,000 clones, 85% to 90% found once; its top ten account for around 1.6%. CDR3 length: 14 residues. V shed 6 bases and J shed 2 bases, with 13 bases lying between them. CDR1 and CDR2 from the germline V gene are SNHLY and FYNNEI. Sequencing was performed on peripheral blood, taken 28 days after the second AZD1222 dose. V usage is TRBV2 and J usage is TRBJ2-5, with D unclear. This receptor was taken from an adult who received the AZD1222 COVID-19 vaccine. The CDR3 DNA follows: TGTGCCAGCAGCCCTGGCCGGCTTCAAGAGACCCAGTACTTC. Translation gives CASSPGRLQETQYF.